This is a list of T cell receptor beta chains from one sample in a study of beta chain features in type 1 diabetes. The data were produced by immunoSEQ multiplex PCR, yet TCRdb's version contains in-frame clones alone and is incomplete. Here the sample spans roughly 700,000 clones, 13% being singletons. The sample taken for sequencing was naive CD4+ T cells from blood. The receptors were gathered from a man aged 18 to 29 with type 1 diabetes. Both conserved end residues are part of each CDR3. The D gene is left open where the match is weak. Some rows mark clone size as missing; the rest say once, few, many or name a class of expanded clone.

j_gene	v_gene	abundance	d_gene	CDR3aa	CDR3nt
TRBJ1-6	TRBV14	NA	NA	CASSGLGQYNSPLHF	TGTGCCAGCTCAGGACTCGGACAGTATAATTCACCCCTCCACTTT
TRBJ1-2	TRBV6-1	NA	NA	CASSTRDWLFHYTF	TGTGCCAGCAGTACCCGGGACTGGCTTTTTCACTACACCTTC
TRBJ1-1	TRBV6-6	NA	NA	CASSARWADTEAFF	TGTGCCAGTTCAGCCCGTTGGGCGGACACTGAAGCTTTCTTT
TRBJ2-7	TRBV30	few	NA	CAWGLRTQRLYEQYF	TGTGCCTGGGGTCTGAGGACTCAAAGACTCTACGAGCAGTACTTC
TRBJ1-6	TRBV19	few	NA	CASMSFSGNSPLHF	TGTGCCAGTATGTCCTTCAGCGGTAATTCACCCCTCCACTTT
TRBJ1-4	TRBV28	NA	NA	CASRAPTGRDGGNEKLFF	TGTGCCAGCCGAGCCCCTACAGGGAGGGATGGCGGTAATGAAAAACTGTTTTTT
TRBJ1-1	TRBV25-1	NA	NA	CASSEATPVFMNTEAFF	TGTGCCAGCAGTGAGGCCACGCCCGTTTTCATGAACACTGAAGCTTTCTTT
TRBJ2-5	TRBV6-5	NA	NA	CASSRALGETQYF	TGTGCCAGCAGTAGAGCACTAGGAGAGACCCAGTACTTC
TRBJ2-2	TRBV6-1	NA	NA	CASSVLDLLSGELFF	TGTGCCAGCAGTGTGTTGGATCTGTTAAGCGGGGAGCTGTTTTTT
TRBJ1-1	TRBV29-1	NA	NA	CSVEGRMNTEAFF	TGCAGCGTTGAAGGACGGATGAACACTGAAGCTTTCTTT
TRBJ1-1	TRBV7-9	few	TRBD1	CASSGQGGDTEAFF	TGTGCCAGCAGCGGACAGGGGGGTGACACTGAAGCTTTCTTT
TRBJ2-2	TRBV6-6	NA	TRBD1	CASRIDRASAGELFF	TGTGCCAGCAGGATCGACAGGGCCTCCGCCGGGGAGCTGTTTTTT
TRBJ2-2	TRBV4-2	NA	NA	CASSRERLDPGELFF	TGTGCCAGCAGCCGCGAGCGGCTAGATCCCGGGGAGCTGTTTTTT
TRBJ2-7	TRBV6-5	NA	NA	CASRKTPQGTYEQYF	TGTGCCAGCAGGAAGACTCCTCAGGGGACCTACGAGCAGTACTTC
TRBJ1-2	TRBV28	few	NA	CASSVRTEDDGYTF	TGTGCCAGCAGTGTCCGGACAGAAGACGATGGCTACACCTTC
TRBJ1-5	TRBV30	few	TRBD1	CAWSQGVRQPQHF	TGTGCCTGGAGCCAGGGGGTCCGTCAGCCCCAGCATTTT
TRBJ2-5	TRBV27	NA	NA	CASSLAGTLAGETQYF	TGTGCCAGCAGTTTAGCCGGGACACTGGCTGGGGAGACCCAGTACTTC
TRBJ2-1	TRBV5-4	NA	TRBD2	CASSRAGAEQFF	TGTGCCAGCAGCCGAGCGGGGGCTGAGCAGTTCTTC
TRBJ2-7	TRBV29-1	NA	NA	CSIAGTPYEQYF	TGCAGCATTGCCGGGACCCCCTACGAGCAGTACTTC
TRBJ2-6	TRBV4-1	NA	TRBD1	CASSQKGAAQSINSGANVLTF	TGCGCCAGCAGCCAAAAGGGGGCCGCACAGTCAATAAACTCTGGGGCCAACGTCCTGACTTTC
TRBJ1-5	TRBV28	few	NA	CASSTGSNQPQHF	TGTGCCAGCAGCACAGGTAGCAATCAGCCCCAGCATTTT
TRBJ2-7	TRBV4-2	few	TRBD1	CASSQNLRDSYYEQYF	TGTGCCAGCAGTCAGAACCTCCGGGACAGTTACTACGAGCAGTACTTC
TRBJ2-7	TRBV25-1	NA	NA	CASSEAGRNEQYF	TGTGCCAGCAGTGAGGCGGGGCGTAACGAGCAGTACTTC
TRBJ2-3	TRBV25-1	NA	TRBD1	CASRLGGVDTQYF	TGTGCCTCGAGGTTAGGGGGCGTGGATACGCAGTATTTT
TRBJ2-7	TRBV6-5	few	NA	CASSYVQGRIYF	TGTGCCAGCAGTTACGTACAGGGGAGGATTTACTTC
TRBJ1-1	TRBV18	few	NA	CASSPSQGTEAFF	TGTGCCAGCTCACCAAGCCAGGGGACTGAAGCTTTCTTT
TRBJ2-1	TRBV19	few	TRBD1	CASSTPGQGWNEQFF	TGTGCCAGTAGTACCCCGGGACAGGGGTGGAATGAGCAGTTCTTC
TRBJ2-5	TRBV19	few	NA	CASSFLGPQETQYF	TGTGCCAGTAGTTTCCTGGGTCCCCAAGAGACCCAGTACTTC
TRBJ2-5	TRBV30	NA	NA	CAWSRSFQETQYF	TGTGCCTGGAGCAGATCCTTCCAAGAGACCCAGTACTTC
TRBJ2-1	TRBV5-1	few	NA	CASSFLGTDYNEQFF	TGCGCCAGCAGCTTCCTCGGGACGGACTACAATGAGCAGTTCTTC
TRBJ1-3	TRBV19	few	NA	CASSIPESGNTIYF	TGTGCCAGTAGTATACCGGAGTCGGGAAACACCATATATTTT
TRBJ2-2	TRBV7-3	NA	NA	CASSPGGLVNTGELFF	TGTGCCAGCAGCCCCGGGGGGCTCGTGAACACCGGGGAGCTGTTTTTT
TRBJ2-5	TRBV7-9	few	NA	CASRVGVPVETQYF	TGTGCCAGCAGGGTGGGAGTCCCGGTAGAGACCCAGTACTTC
TRBJ1-4	TRBV6-4	NA	NA	CASSANTGTNEKLFF	TGTGCCAGCAGTGCGAACACGGGAACCAATGAAAAACTGTTTTTT
TRBJ2-7	TRBV5-1	NA	TRBD1	CASSLGQGNDEQYF	TGCGCCAGCAGCTTAGGACAGGGGAATGACGAGCAGTACTTC
TRBJ1-1	TRBV25-1	NA	TRBD1	CASRGPTGTDEAFF	TGTGCCAGCAGAGGACCGACAGGGACGGATGAAGCTTTCTTT
TRBJ2-2	TRBV29-1	few	NA	CSFSEGDSLYTGELFF	TGCAGCTTCTCAGAGGGTGACAGCCTTTACACCGGGGAGCTGTTTTTT
TRBJ1-5	TRBV9	NA	TRBD1	CASSLGQSNQPQHF	TGTGCCAGCAGCTTGGGACAGTCAAATCAGCCCCAGCATTTT
TRBJ2-1	TRBV5-5	NA	NA	CASSSTGNYNEQFF	TGTGCCAGCAGCTCCACAGGGAACTACAATGAGCAGTTCTTC
TRBJ2-1	TRBV4-1	few	NA	CASSLTFPNNYNEQFF	TGCGCCAGCAGCCTAACTTTCCCAAACAACTACAATGAGCAGTTCTTC
TRBJ1-4	TRBV10-3	few	NA	CAISENTATNEKLFF	TGTGCCATCAGTGAGAACACTGCAACTAATGAAAAACTGTTTTTT
TRBJ1-1	TRBV15	NA	NA	CATSSDRLNAEAFF	TGTGCCACCAGCAGCGACAGGTTGAACGCTGAAGCTTTCTTT
TRBJ1-5	TRBV4-1	NA	NA	CASSQEGPNQPQHF	TGCGCCAGCAGCCAAGAGGGTCCTAATCAGCCCCAGCATTTT
TRBJ1-1	TRBV7-9	few	NA	CASSLGGLNTEAFF	TGTGCCAGCAGCTTAGGGGGCCTGAACACTGAAGCTTTCTTT
TRBJ1-3	TRBV5-4	few	NA	CASSTSRTGNTIYF	TGTGCCAGCAGCACGTCAAGGACTGGAAACACCATATATTTT
TRBJ1-2	TRBV7-2	NA	NA	CASSLDRLGYTF	TGTGCCAGCAGCTTAGACAGGCTGGGCTACACCTTC
TRBJ1-2	TRBV11-3	NA	NA	CASSLKMAYGYTF	TGTGCCAGCAGCTTAAAAATGGCTTATGGCTACACCTTC
TRBJ2-1	TRBV7-2	few	NA	CASKKGLGSYNEQFF	TGTGCCAGCAAAAAGGGCCTGGGATCCTACAATGAGCAGTTCTTC
TRBJ1-3	TRBV29-1	NA	NA	CSVSGTLGGTIYF	TGCAGCGTTTCCGGGACTTTGGGCGGCACCATATATTTT
TRBJ2-7	TRBV11-2	few	NA	CASSLLTGEQYF	TGTGCCAGCAGCTTATTAACCGGGGAGCAGTACTTC